These T cell receptor beta chains were read from a single sample in a study of T cells in Graves' hyperthyroidism and ophthalmopathy. TCRdb re-called the multiplex PCR reads with MiXCR, one entry per CDR3 protein. The sample lists fewer than 400,000 distinct CDR3 sequences; over 12% were seen once. Sample: blood. The receptors originated from a man aged 50 to 59 with Graves' ophthalmopathy. Each CDR3 is given without its conserved first and last residue. Clone size appears in some rows only: once, few, many, or a class for an expanded clone.

v_gene: TRBV19
abundance: once
j_gene: TRBJ2-5
CDR3aa: ASSTSASGRGETQY

v_gene: TRBV6-1
abundance: many
j_gene: TRBJ2-2
CDR3aa: ASRVGSRTGELF

v_gene: TRBV4-1
abundance: few
j_gene: TRBJ2-1
CDR3aa: ASSQGAGGSTYNEQF

v_gene: TRBV2
abundance: many
j_gene: TRBJ2-7
CDR3aa: ASSDGTSGRYEQY

v_gene: TRBV5-1
abundance: many
j_gene: TRBJ2-1
CDR3aa: ASSSVDRDYNEQF

v_gene: TRBV4-2
abundance: few
j_gene: TRBJ1-5
CDR3aa: ASSHLADGNQPQH

v_gene: TRBV20-1
abundance: many
j_gene: TRBJ2-7
CDR3aa: SARDQSGRLEQY

v_gene: TRBV7-6
abundance: .
j_gene: TRBJ1-4
CDR3aa: ASSLARGGKLF

v_gene: TRBV4-2
abundance: .
j_gene: TRBJ2-7
CDR3aa: ASRQERGEEYEQY

v_gene: TRBV18
abundance: many
j_gene: TRBJ1-3
CDR3aa: ASSQSGGSGNTIY